These T cell receptor beta chains were read from a single sample in a study of CDR3 diversity in severe acne. Each CDR3 protein is one row after TCRdb ran MiXCR on the PCR reads. The table records roughly 100,000 distinct CDR3 sequences, 51% of them present only once. Specimen: blood. These receptors all stem from a male donor with acne. Both conserved end residues are part of each CDR3. Fields, in order: D gene, clone size, J gene, V gene, CDR3 protein, CDR3 DNA. A D gene is named only where the DNA matches it firmly. Clone size is stated in some rows and not others, as once, few, many or a class when expanded.

NA	medium-sized	TRBJ2-7	TRBV11-2	CASNTGTGVLQYF	TGTGCCAGCAACACGGGGACCGGAGTTTTGCAGTACTTC
NA	NA	TRBJ2-2	TRBV7-9	CASSQDPGTDTGELFF	TGTGCCAGCAGCCAAGACCCGGGGACCGACACCGGGGAGCTGTTTTTT
NA	NA	TRBJ1-3	TRBV19	CASSSPGSSGNTIYF	TGTGCCAGTAGTTCCCCGGGATCCTCTGGAAACACCATATATTTT
NA	NA	TRBJ1-4	TRBV25-1	CASSPPNDEKLFF	TGTGCCAGCAGCCCCCCCAACGATGAAAAACTGTTTTTT
NA	NA	TRBJ2-1	TRBV11-3	CASSLGGAGQGEQLF	TGTGCCAGCAGCTTAGGAGGGGCGGGGCAAGGTGAGCAGCTCTTC
NA	few	TRBJ2-3	TRBV25-1	CASSGTSPYTDTQYF	TGTGCCAGCAGCGGCACTAGCCCCTACACAGATACGCAGTATTTT
TRBD1	NA	TRBJ1-2	TRBV5-5	CASSLALGTAINYGYTF	TGTGCCAGCAGCTTGGCCTTAGGGACAGCGATTAACTATGGCTACACCTTC
TRBD1	NA	TRBJ2-7	TRBV29-1	CSVEEGTGAYEQYF	TGCAGCGTTGAGGAGGGGACAGGCGCCTACGAGCAGTACTTC
TRBD2	many	TRBJ2-1	TRBV7-2	CASSFRSGGRGTYNEQFF	TGTGCCAGCAGCTTTAGATCGGGGGGACGGGGGACTTACAATGAGCAGTTCTTC
TRBD2	NA	TRBJ2-3	TRBV20-1	CSARDSEGLAGMQYF	TGCAGTGCTAGAGATAGCGAAGGACTAGCGGGAATGCAGTATTTT
NA	many	TRBJ2-1	TRBV7-8	CASTPRAYNEQFF	TGTGCCAGCACCCCGAGGGCCTACAATGAGCAGTTCTTC
NA	NA	TRBJ1-2	TRBV25-1	CASSFEGVRGYTF	TGTGCCAGCAGTTTCGAAGGGGTTAGGGGCTACACCTTC
NA	NA	TRBJ1-2	TRBV2	CASSERGRGYTF	TGTGCCAGCAGTGAGAGGGGTCGTGGCTACACCTTC